These 24 T cell receptor beta chains were sequenced from one sample in a study of blood T cell repertoires in COVID-19. TCRdb keeps only in-frame clones here, not all; method: immunoSEQ multiplex PCR. Found here are 250,000 or so clones, 70% to 90% of them singletons; the top ten hold less than 3%. Specimen: peripheral blood. The source of these receptors is a man aged 25-45 years with COVID-19, enrolled during active disease.

This chain connects TRBV27 to TRBJ2-1; 7 bases map to TRBD2. The CDR3 consists of 16 residues. Germline V gene lookup returns CDR1 MNHEY and CDR2 SMNVEV (reference sequence). Trimming at V came to 5 bases and at J to 4 bases, leaving 11 bases not matched to a gene. This chain's CDR3 is CASSPPPGTIYNEQFF. In DNA, the CDR3 is TGTGCCAGCAGTCCCCCCCCCGGGACTATATACAATGAGCAGTTCTTC.

The rearrangement links TRBV21-1 to TRBJ1-1. TRBV21-1 is a pseudogene locus. This CDR3 comprises 14 residues. The CDR3 sequence is CASSKGVGGNEAFF. The CDR3 nucleotides read TGTGCCAGCAGCAAAGGGGTCGGGGGGAATGAAGCTTTCTTT.

The V call is TRBV3-1 (or the pseudogene TRBV3-2), the J call TRBJ1-1, with D perhaps TRBD1 (6 bases). Germline V gene data show CDR1 as LGHDT and CDR2 as YNNKEL (reference sequence). With 6 bases removed from V and 3 bases from J, the gap between germline ends came to 14 bases. This CDR3 has 14 residues. CDR3 protein: CASRPGGLDTEAFF. In nucleotides, the CDR3 is TGTGCCAGCAGGCCTGGGGGCCTGGACACTGAAGCTTTCTTT.

V is TRBV7-2 and J is TRBJ2-7; 10 nucleotides line up with TRBD2. Germline-derived CDR1 and CDR2 are SGHTA and FQGNSA. With 0 bases clipped from V and 4 bases from J, the junction kept 6 bases outside the gene matches. This CDR3 region has 16 residues. The CDR3 reads CASSLASSGGRYEQYF. For the CDR3, the DNA is TGTGCCAGCAGCTTAGCTTCTAGCGGGGGTAGGTACGAGCAGTACTTC.

The gene calls are TRBV5-4 and TRBJ2-1; the match to TRBD2 covers 11 bases. Germline values: CDR1 SGHNT, CDR2 YYREEE (reference sequence). This CDR3 has 14 residues. V shed 2 bases and J 10 bases; nucleotides not matched to a gene: 5. CDR3 DNA sequence: TGTGCCAGCAGCTTTGGACTAGCGGGTGACGAGCAGTTCTTC. This encodes CASSFGLAGDEQFF. The complete variable domain, with remaining parts taken from reference TRBV5-4 and TRBJ2-1, reads ETGVTQSPTHLIKTRGQQVTLRCSSQSGHNTVSWYQQALGQGPQFIFQYYREEENGRGNFPPRFSGLQFPNYSSELNVNALELDDSALYLCASSFGLAGDEQFFGPGTRLTVL.

This clone showed up just a few times. The chain uses TRBV5-1 and TRBJ1-5; a weak D match, TRBD1 (5 bases). CDR1 is SGHRS and CDR2 is YFSETQ in the germline V gene. The length of the CDR3 is 17 residues. The V end was cut by 0 bases, the J end by 1 base, with 14 bases between. In nucleotides, the CDR3 is TGCGCCAGCAGCTTGGGCGGGACGCTGGGAAGCAATCAGCCCCAGCATTTT. It translates to CASSLGGTLGSNQPQHF.

The chain recombines TRBV25-1 with TRBJ1-2; D gene ambiguous. The CDR3 is 13 amino acids. Germline loops: CDR1 MGHDK, CDR2 SYGVNS. V was shortened by 5 bases and J by 8 bases, with 15 bases between the two germline ends. DNA for the CDR3: TGTGCCAGCAGTACACAGCCGCAGTTGGGCTACACCTTC. It is translated as CASSTQPQLGYTF.

The chain links TRBV10-3 to TRBJ2-1; 9 nucleotides align to TRBD1. CDR1 ENHRY and CDR2 SYGVKD come from the germline V gene. The CDR3 has 13 amino acids. J lost 8 bases, V lost 4 bases, and 3 bases had no gene match. The CDR3 loop reads CAISVGTGYEQFF. In DNA, the CDR3 is TGTGCCATCAGTGTTGGGACAGGGTATGAGCAGTTCTTC.

V usage is TRBV13 and J usage is TRBJ2-5; 8 bases agree with TRBD2. The trim removed 4 bases at V and 5 bases at J, leaving 6 bases unmatched. Germline V gene data show CDR1 as PRHDT and CDR2 as FYEKMQ (reference sequence). CDR3 size: 14 residues. The CDR3 loop is CASSSGGGDETQYF. The CDR3, as DNA: TGTGCCAGCAGCTCCGGGGGGGGCGACGAGACCCAGTACTTC.

The CDR3 DNA sequence: TGTGCCAGTAGTAGACAGGACCTGGGGGCGCCCCAGCATTTT. It specifies CASSRQDLGAPQHF. The chain carries TRBV19 and TRBJ1-5; D possibly corresponds to TRBD1 (6 bases). Trimming took off 4 bases at V and 9 bases at J, with 16 bases between the two ends. Germline values: CDR1 LNHDA, CDR2 SQIVND (reference sequence). The CDR3 runs 14 residues.

This sequence joins TRBV28 and TRBJ1-1; 10 positions agree with TRBD1. Germline CDR1 and CDR2: MDHEN and SYDVKM. J was trimmed by 4 bases and V by 4 bases; bases with no gene match: 3. The CDR3 consists of 14 residues. The CDR3 region is CASSWGQGSTEAFF. CDR3 DNA: TGTGCCAGCAGTTGGGGACAGGGGAGCACTGAAGCTTTCTTT.

V usage is TRBV5-4 and J usage is TRBJ2-7; D remains ambiguous. The CDR3 is 14 amino acids. The V gene's germline CDR1 is SGHNT and CDR2 YYREEE (reference sequence). Trimming left V 0 bases short and J 5 bases short, with 12 bases between. CDR3 nucleotide sequence: TGTGCCAGCAGCTTGGCGGTCAGGAAAGACGAGCAGTACTTC. Encoded protein: CASSLAVRKDEQYF.

The chain carries TRBV7-3 and TRBJ2-7, with 12 bases fitting TRBD2. Germline V gene data show CDR1 as SGHTA and CDR2 as FQGTGA. The CDR3 has 15 residues. J lost 5 bases, V lost 6 bases, and 8 bases had no gene match. The CDR3: CASSPSGGAWNEQYF. CDR3 in DNA: TGTGCCAGCAGTCCTAGCGGGGGGGCCTGGAACGAGCAGTACTTC.

The V and J genes are TRBV9 and TRBJ2-3; the match to TRBD2 covers 7 bases. The V gene's germline CDR1 is SGDLS and CDR2 YYNGEE. Germline trimming cut 0 bases from V and 2 bases from J; bases unmatched to any gene: 6. The CDR3 totals 16 residues. Here the CDR3 reads CASSVGGSYDTDTQYF. Written as DNA, the CDR3 is TGTGCCAGCAGCGTAGGCGGGAGTTACGACACAGATACGCAGTATTTT.

The sample holds one count of this clone. The chain combines TRBV10-3 with TRBJ2-7; TRBD2 matches at 8 bases. The CDR3 sequence is 16 residues long. Germline trimming cut 6 bases from V and 4 bases from J; bases unmatched to any gene: 14. Germline assignment: CDR1 ENHRY and CDR2 SYGVKD. This CDR3 reads CAIRSHPGLDGYEQYF. CDR3 bases: TGTGCCATCAGGAGCCACCCGGGACTAGATGGTTACGAGCAGTACTTC.

V is TRBV18 and J is TRBJ2-2; 11 bases are shared with TRBD1. Germline V CDR1 and CDR2: KGHSH, LQKENI. J was trimmed by 3 bases and V by 2 bases; bases with no gene match: 2. The CDR3 is made up of 16 amino acids. The CDR3 is CASSPLGQGDTGELFF. The CDR3 DNA sequence: TGTGCCAGCTCACCATTGGGACAGGGGGACACCGGGGAGCTGTTTTTT.

The rearrangement uses TRBV29-1 and TRBJ1-2; D may be TRBD1 (6 bases). From germline, CDR1 is SQVTM and CDR2 ANQGSEA. This CDR3 has 16 amino acids. V shed 5 bases and J shed 6 bases, with 25 bases lying between them. The CDR3 coding sequence is TGCAGCGTTAAGAGAAAGCCAGGGGCCTCGTCCCATGGCTACACCTTC. It codes for CSVKRKPGASSHGYTF.

The gene calls are TRBV28 and TRBJ1-2, with 10 bases lining up with TRBD1. The CDR3 spans 16 residues. From germline, CDR1 is MDHEN and CDR2 SYDVKM. After removal of 5 bases from V and 2 bases from J, the junction contained 8 bases not matched to a gene. This chain's CDR3 is CASSPWDRGYNYGYTF. In DNA form, the CDR3 reads TGTGCCAGCAGTCCATGGGACAGGGGCTACAACTATGGCTACACCTTC.

The chain joins TRBV25-1 to TRBJ2-1, with D perhaps matching TRBD1 (5 bases). The V end was cut by 3 bases, the J end by 2 bases, with 14 bases between. Germline-derived CDR1 and CDR2 are MGHDK and SYGVNS. The length of the CDR3 is 16 residues. The CDR3 is CASSDFAGHPYNEQFF. As DNA, the CDR3 is TGTGCCAGCAGTGATTTCGCAGGGCACCCCTACAATGAGCAGTTCTTC.

The CDR3 nucleotides read TGTGCCAGCAGCCAAGGGGGGCTTTTCGAGCAGTACTTC. It yields the protein CASSQGGLFEQYF. V and J are TRBV3-1 (or the pseudogene TRBV3-2) and TRBJ2-7; tentatively, D is TRBD1 (6 bases). The CDR3 extends over 13 amino acids. Germline-derived CDR1 and CDR2 are LGHDT and YNNKEL (reference sequence). Trimming took 1 base from V and 6 from J, leaving 10 bases between them.

The rearrangement links TRBV4-1 to TRBJ1-2; TRBD1 matches at 11 bases. Germline CDR1 MGHRA, CDR2 YSYEKL. Unmatched junction bases numbered 2, after V lost 0 bases and J lost 5 bases. The CDR3 has 15 residues. DNA of the CDR3: TGCGCCAGCAGCCAAGACGGACAGGGGGCATATGGCTACACCTTC. Amino acid sequence: CASSQDGQGAYGYTF.

The chain uses TRBV7-3 and TRBJ1-6; 9 nucleotides match TRBD1. The V segment lost 2 bases and the J segment 9 bases; nucleotides outside the gene matches: 2. CDR3 length: 14 amino acids. Germline lookup yields CDR1 SGHTA and CDR2 FQGTGA. The CDR3 loop reads CASSLGQGISPLHF. Here the CDR3 DNA reads TGTGCCAGCAGCTTAGGACAGGGGATTTCACCCCTCCACTTT.

The V and J genes are TRBV6-2 or TRBV6-3 and TRBJ2-7, with TRBD1 as a possible D gene (5 bases). The germline CDR1 and CDR2 sequences are MNHEY and SVGEGT. The CDR3 spans 17 residues. V lost 4 bases and J lost 4, with 23 bases in between. The CDR3: CASSSPERGRFRYEQYF. The CDR3 nucleotides are TGTGCCAGCAGTTCCCCAGAAAGGGGTCGCTTTCGGTACGAGCAGTACTTC.

The sample holds a few counts of this clone. J is TRBJ2-2 and V is TRBV2; no reliable D call. This CDR3 is built from 15 residues. The ends were cut back, 3 bases at V and 1 base at J, with 9 bases in the middle. CDR1 is SNHLY and CDR2 is FYNNEI in the germline V gene. The CDR3 is CASSESGQNTGELFF. The CDR3 coding sequence is TGTGCCAGCAGTGAGAGTGGTCAGAACACCGGGGAGCTGTTTTTT. The variable domain in full, completed from reference TRBV2 and TRBJ2-2, reads EPEVTQTPSHQVTQMGQEVILRCVPISNHLYFYWYRQILGQKVEFLVSFYNNEISEKSEIFDDQFSVERPDGSNFTLKIRSTKLEDSAMYFCASSESGQNTGELFFGEGSRLTVL.